The present T cell receptor beta chain was sequenced within a study of cytomegalovirus exposure and HLA in healthy donors. Study context: Of the donors genotyped, several hundred in all, 75% to 90% fell in the Caucasian-associated ancestry cluster. Overall study findings and caveats: Later, an analysis found that common viral pathogens appeared to be linked with several of the most significant clusters. Analyses of presence/absence relied on an assumption of roughly uniform sequencing depth across donors.

The CDR3 sequence is 15 residues long. V lost 1 base to trimming and J lost 6 bases, with 10 bases between them. In germline, CDR1 is SGHAT, CDR2 FQNNGV. Points on this clone: No antigen is known for it.

The PCR employed 60 Vbeta primers together with 13 Jbeta primers. Repertoires were generated with immunoSEQ multiplex PCR, while TCRdb's copy carries only in-frame clones and drops some. The top ten hold 2.5% to 3.5% of the sample, which has about 140,000 clones, roughly 78% seen once. The sequence was collected from a female donor in good health and CMV-seronegative. Sample: PBMCs. This rearrangement joins TRBV11-2 to TRBJ1-6; D gene uncertain. The CDR3 here is CASSLAEYGNSPLHF. The CDR3, as DNA: TGTGCCAGCAGCTTAGCCGAGTATGGTAATTCACCCCTCCACTTT.